This TCR beta chain was documented in a study of blood T cell repertoires in COVID-19. CDR1 LNHDA and CDR2 SQIVND come from the germline V gene (reference sequence). V lost 3 bases to trimming and J lost 6 bases, with 15 bases between them. There are 15 residues in the CDR3. Clones were read by immunoSEQ multiplex PCR, and TCRdb kept only the in-frame ones, dropping some. The data show more than 140,000 clones, around 81% seen once. This chain uses TRBV19 with TRBJ2-1; possibly TRBD2 for D (6 bases). This sequence originates from a human donor in a cohort sampled during active COVID-19. The material sequenced was peripheral blood. The CDR3 here is CASSISPGSANEQFF. The CDR3 DNA reads as TGTGCCAGTAGTATTTCGCCCGGGAGTGCCAATGAGCAGTTCTTC.